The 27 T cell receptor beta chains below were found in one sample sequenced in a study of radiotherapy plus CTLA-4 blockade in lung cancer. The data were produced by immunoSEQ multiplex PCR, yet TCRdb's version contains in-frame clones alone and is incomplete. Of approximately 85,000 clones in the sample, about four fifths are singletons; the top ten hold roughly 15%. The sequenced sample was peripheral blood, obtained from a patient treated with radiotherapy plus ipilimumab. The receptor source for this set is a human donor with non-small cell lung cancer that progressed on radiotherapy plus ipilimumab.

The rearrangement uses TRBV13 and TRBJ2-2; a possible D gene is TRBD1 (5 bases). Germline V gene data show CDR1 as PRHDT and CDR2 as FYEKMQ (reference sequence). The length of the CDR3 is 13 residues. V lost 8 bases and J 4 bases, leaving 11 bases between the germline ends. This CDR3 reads CASRTTVTGELFF. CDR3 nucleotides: TGTGCCAGCCGGACGACAGTCACCGGGGAGCTGTTTTTT. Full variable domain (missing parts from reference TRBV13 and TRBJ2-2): AAGVIQSPRHLIKEKRETATLKCYPIPRHDTVYWYQQGPGQDPQFLISFYEKMQSDKGSIPDRFSAQQFSDYHSELNMSSLELGDSALYFCASRTTVTGELFFGEGSRLTVL.

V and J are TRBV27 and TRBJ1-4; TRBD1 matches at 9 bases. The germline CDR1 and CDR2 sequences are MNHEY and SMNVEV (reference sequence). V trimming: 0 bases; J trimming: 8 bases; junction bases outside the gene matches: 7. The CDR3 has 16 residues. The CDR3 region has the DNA TGTGCCAGCAGTTTATCGTCCCCCGGGACAGGGGAAAAACTGTTTTTT. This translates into CASSLSSPGTGEKLFF.

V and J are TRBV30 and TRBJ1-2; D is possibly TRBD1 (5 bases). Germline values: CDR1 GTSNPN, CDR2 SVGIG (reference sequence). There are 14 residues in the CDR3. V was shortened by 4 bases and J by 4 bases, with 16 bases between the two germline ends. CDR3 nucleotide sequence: TGTGCCTGGATCGACGGGACGGGAACCTATGGCTACACCTTC. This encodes CAWIDGTGTYGYTF.

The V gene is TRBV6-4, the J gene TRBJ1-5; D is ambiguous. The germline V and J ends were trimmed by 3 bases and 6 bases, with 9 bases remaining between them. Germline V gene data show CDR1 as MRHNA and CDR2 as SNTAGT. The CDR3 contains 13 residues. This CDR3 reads CASSEGYGQPQHF. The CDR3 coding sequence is TGTGCCAGCAGTGAGGGGTACGGTCAGCCCCAGCATTTT.

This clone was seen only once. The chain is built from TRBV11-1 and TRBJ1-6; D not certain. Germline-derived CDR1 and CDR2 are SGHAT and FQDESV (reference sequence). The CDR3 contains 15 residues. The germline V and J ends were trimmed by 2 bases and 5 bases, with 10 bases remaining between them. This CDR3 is CASSLTGLNNSPLHF. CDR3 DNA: TGTGCCAGCAGCTTAACTGGACTGAATAATTCACCCCTCCACTTT.

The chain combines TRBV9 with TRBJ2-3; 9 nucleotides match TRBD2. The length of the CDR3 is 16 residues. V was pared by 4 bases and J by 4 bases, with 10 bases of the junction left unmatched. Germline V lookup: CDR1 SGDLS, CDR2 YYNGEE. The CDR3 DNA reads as TGTGCCAGCAGCACTCGACTAGCGGTTACTTCAGATACGCAGTATTTT. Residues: CASSTRLAVTSDTQYF. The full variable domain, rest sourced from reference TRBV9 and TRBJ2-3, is DSGVTQTPKHLITATGQRVTLRCSPRSGDLSVYWYQQSLDQGLQFLIQYYNGEERAKGNILERFSAQQFPDLHSELNLSSLELGDSALYFCASSTRLAVTSDTQYFGPGTRLTVL.

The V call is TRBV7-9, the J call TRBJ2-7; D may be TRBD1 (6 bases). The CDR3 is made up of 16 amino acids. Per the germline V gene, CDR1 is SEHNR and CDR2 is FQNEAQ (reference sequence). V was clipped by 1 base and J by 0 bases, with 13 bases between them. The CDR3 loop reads CASSLEGRDISYEQYF. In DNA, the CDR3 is TGTGCCAGCAGCTTAGAGGGAAGGGACATCTCCTACGAGCAGTACTTC. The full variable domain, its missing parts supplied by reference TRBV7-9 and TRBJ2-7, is DTGVSQNPRHKITKRGQNVTFRCDPISEHNRLYWYRQTLGQGPEFLTYFQNEAQLEKSRLLSDRFSAERPKGSFSTLEIQRTEQGDSAMYLCASSLEGRDISYEQYFGPGTRLTVT.

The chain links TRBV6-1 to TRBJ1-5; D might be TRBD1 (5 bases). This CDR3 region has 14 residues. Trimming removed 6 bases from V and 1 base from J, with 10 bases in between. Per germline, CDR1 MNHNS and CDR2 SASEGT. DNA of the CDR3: TGTGCCAGCAGCGCAGGGTGGAGCAATCAGCCCCAGCATTTT. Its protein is CASSAGWSNQPQHF.

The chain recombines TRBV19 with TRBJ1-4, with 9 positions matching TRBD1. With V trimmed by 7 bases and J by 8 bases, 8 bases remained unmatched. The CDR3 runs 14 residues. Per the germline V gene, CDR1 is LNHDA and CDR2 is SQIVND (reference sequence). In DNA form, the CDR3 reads TGTGCCAGTACCCCGGACAGGGGAGGCGAAAAACTGTTTTTT. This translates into CASTPDRGGEKLFF.

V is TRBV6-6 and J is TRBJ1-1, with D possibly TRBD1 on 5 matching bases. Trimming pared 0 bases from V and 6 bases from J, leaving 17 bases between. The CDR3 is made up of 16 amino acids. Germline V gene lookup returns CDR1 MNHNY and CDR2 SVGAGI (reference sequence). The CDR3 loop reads CASSYSWGVRGAEAFF. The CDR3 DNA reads TGTGCCAGCAGTTACTCGTGGGGGGTTCGGGGTGCTGAAGCTTTCTTT.

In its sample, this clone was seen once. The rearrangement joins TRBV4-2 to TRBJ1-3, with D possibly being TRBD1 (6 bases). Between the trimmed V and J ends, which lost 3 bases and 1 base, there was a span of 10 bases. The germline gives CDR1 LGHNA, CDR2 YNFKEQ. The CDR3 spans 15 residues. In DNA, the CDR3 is TGTGCCAGCAGCCAGGGAGGGGGTTCTGGAAACACCATATATTTT. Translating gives CASSQGGGSGNTIYF.

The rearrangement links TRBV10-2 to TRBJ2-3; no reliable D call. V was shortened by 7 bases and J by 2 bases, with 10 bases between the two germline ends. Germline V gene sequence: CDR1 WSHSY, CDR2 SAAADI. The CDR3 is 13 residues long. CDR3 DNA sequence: TGCGCCAGCAAGATGGAAATCACAGATACGCAGTATTTT. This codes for CASKMEITDTQYF.

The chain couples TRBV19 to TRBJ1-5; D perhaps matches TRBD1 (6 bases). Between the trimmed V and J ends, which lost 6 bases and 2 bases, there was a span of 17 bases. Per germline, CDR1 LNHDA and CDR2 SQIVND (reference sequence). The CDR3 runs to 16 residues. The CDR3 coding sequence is TGTGCCAGTAGCCCTGATCCACCAGGGGGCAATCAGCCCCAGCATTTT. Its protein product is CASSPDPPGGNQPQHF.

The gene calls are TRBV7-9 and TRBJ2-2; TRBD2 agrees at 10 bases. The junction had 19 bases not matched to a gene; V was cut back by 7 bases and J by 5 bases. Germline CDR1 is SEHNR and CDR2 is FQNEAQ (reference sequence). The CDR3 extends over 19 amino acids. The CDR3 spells CASIKGVGLAGVSTGELFF. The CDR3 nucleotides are TGTGCCAGCATCAAAGGCGTAGGGCTAGCGGGAGTTTCGACCGGGGAGCTGTTTTTT.

CDR3: CATSRDSVSHQPQHF. The CDR3 nucleotides read TGTGCCACCAGCAGAGATAGTGTTTCCCATCAGCCCCAGCATTTT. This sequence joins TRBV15 and TRBJ1-5, with no clear D. CDR3 size: 15 residues. V was pared by 0 bases and J by 5 bases, with 11 bases between. The V gene's germline CDR1 is LNHNV and CDR2 YYDKDF (reference sequence). The variable domain in full, with the rest retrieved from reference TRBV15 and TRBJ1-5, is DAMVIQNPRYQVTQFGKPVTLSCSQTLNHNVMYWYQQKSSQAPKLLFHYYDKDFNNEADTPDNFQSRRPNTSFCFLDIRSPGLGDTAMYLCATSRDSVSHQPQHFGDGTRLSIL.

The CDR3 region is CAWTSGIAIEQYF. DNA for the CDR3: TGTGCCTGGACTAGCGGGATCGCCATCGAGCAGTACTTC. V usage is TRBV30 and J usage is TRBJ2-7; 9 nucleotides align to TRBD2. The CDR3 is 13 amino acids. Trimming removed 4 bases from V and 6 bases from J; junction bases left unmatched: 7. CDR1 GTSNPN and CDR2 SVGIG come from the germline V gene (reference sequence).

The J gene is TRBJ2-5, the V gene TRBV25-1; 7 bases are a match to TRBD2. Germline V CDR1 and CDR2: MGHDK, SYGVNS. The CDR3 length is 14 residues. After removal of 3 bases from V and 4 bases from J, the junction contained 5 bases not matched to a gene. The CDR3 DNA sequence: TGTGCCAGCAGTGACGCGACTAGCTTAGAGACCCAGTACTTC. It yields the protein CASSDATSLETQYF.

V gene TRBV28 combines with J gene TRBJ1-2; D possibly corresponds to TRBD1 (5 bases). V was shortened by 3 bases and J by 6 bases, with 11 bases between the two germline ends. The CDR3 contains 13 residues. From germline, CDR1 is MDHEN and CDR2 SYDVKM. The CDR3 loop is CASSLDGADGYTF. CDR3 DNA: TGTGCCAGCAGTTTGGACGGGGCGGATGGCTACACCTTC.

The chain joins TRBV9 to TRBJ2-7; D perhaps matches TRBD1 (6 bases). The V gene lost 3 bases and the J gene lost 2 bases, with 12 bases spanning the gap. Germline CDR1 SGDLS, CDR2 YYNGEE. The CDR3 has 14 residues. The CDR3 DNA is TGTGCCAGCAGCGCCGAAACAGGGCCCTACGAGCAGTACTTC. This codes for CASSAETGPYEQYF.

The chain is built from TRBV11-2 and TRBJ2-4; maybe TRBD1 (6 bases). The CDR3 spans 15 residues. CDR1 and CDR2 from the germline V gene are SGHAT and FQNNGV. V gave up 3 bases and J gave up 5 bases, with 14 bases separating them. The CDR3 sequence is CASSFSLQGQNIQYF. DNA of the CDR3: TGTGCCAGCAGCTTTAGTCTACAGGGACAAAACATTCAGTACTTC. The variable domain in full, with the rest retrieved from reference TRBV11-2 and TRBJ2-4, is EAGVAQSPRYKIIEKRQSVAFWCNPISGHATLYWYQQILGQGPKLLIQFQNNGVVDDSQLPKDRFSAERLKGVDSTLKIQPAKLEDSAVYLCASSFSLQGQNIQYFGAGTRLSVL.

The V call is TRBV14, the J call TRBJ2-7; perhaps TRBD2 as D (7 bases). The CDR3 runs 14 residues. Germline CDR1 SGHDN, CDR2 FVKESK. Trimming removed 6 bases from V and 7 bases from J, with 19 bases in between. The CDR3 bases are TGTGCCAGCAGTACCTGGGGGGGGCGCTGGGAGCAGTACTTC. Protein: CASSTWGGRWEQYF. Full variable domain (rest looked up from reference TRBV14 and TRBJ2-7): EAGVTQFPSHSVIEKGQTVTLRCDPISGHDNLYWYRRVMGKEIKFLLHFVKESKQDESGMPNNRFLAERTGGTYSTLKVQPAELEDSGVYFCASSTWGGRWEQYFGPGTRLTVT.

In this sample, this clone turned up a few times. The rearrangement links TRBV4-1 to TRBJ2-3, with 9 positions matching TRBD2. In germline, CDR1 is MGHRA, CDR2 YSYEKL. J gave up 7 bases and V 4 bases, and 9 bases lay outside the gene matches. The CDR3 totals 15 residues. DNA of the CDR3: TGCGCCAGCAGCCCTTTCGGACTAGCGTCGCATACGCAGTATTTT. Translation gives CASSPFGLASHTQYF.

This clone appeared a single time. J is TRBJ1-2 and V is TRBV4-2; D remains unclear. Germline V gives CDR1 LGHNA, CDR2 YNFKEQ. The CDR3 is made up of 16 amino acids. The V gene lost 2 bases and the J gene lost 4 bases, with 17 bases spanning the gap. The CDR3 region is CASSQPTPTVPYGYTF. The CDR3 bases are TGTGCCAGCAGCCAACCGACCCCCACAGTACCCTATGGCTACACCTTC.

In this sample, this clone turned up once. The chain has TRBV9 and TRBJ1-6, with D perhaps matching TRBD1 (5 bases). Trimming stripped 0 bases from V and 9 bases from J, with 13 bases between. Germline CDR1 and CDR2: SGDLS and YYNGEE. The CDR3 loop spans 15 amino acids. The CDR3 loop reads CASSVGLGEASPLHF. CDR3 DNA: TGTGCCAGCAGCGTAGGGCTGGGGGAGGCTTCACCCCTCCACTTT.

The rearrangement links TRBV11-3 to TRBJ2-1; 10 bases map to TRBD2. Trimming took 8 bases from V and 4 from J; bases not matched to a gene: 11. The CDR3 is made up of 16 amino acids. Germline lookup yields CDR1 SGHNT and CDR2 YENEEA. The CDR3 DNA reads TGTGCCAGCCTCGGCGGTAGCGGGAGGCCTTACAATGAGCAGTTCTTC. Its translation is CASLGGSGRPYNEQFF. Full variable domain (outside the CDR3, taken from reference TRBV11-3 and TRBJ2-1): EAGVVQSPRYKIIEKKQPVAFWCNPISGHNTLYWYLQNLGQGPELLIRYENEEAVDDSQLPKDRFSAERLKGVDSTLKIQPAELGDSAVYLCASLGGSGRPYNEQFFGPGTRLTVL.

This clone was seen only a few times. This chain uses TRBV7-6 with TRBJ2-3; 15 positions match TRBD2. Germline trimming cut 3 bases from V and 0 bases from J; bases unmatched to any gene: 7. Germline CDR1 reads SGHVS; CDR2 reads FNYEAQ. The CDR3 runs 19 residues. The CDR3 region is CASSFPGTSGGTSTDTQYF. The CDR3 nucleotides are TGTGCCAGCAGCTTTCCCGGGACTAGCGGGGGGACTAGCACAGATACGCAGTATTTT. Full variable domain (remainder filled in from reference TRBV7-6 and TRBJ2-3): GAGVSQSPRYKVTKRGQDVALRCDPISGHVSLYWYRQALGQGPEFLTYFNYEAQQDKSGLPNDRFSAERPEGSISTLTIQRTEQRDSAMYRCASSFPGTSGGTSTDTQYFGPGTRLTVL.

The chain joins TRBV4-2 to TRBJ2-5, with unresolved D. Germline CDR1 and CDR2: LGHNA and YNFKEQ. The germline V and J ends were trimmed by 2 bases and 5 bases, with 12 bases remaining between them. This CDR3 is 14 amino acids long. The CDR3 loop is CASSQTFGFETQYF. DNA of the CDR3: TGTGCCAGCAGCCAAACATTCGGTTTTGAGACCCAGTACTTC.